This T cell receptor beta chain was identified in a study of neurological immune-mediated disorders. Study-level findings and limits: When repertoires were grouped phylogenetically, those of 18 of 34 multiple sclerosis patients fell into one related-CDR3 cluster, a possible signature.

This clonotype was observed many times. Its antigen is undetermined. Unsorted libraries came from 2 million PBMCs stored at -80 °C. Trimming cost V 0 bases and J 7 bases; bases outside gene matches: 6. The CDR3 consists of 15 residues. The germline V gene has CDR1 MGHRA and CDR2 YSYEKL. cDNA synthesis was performed by 5'RACE with 10-nucleotide random UMIs. Each CDR3 protein is one row after TCRdb ran MiXCR on the 5' RACE reads. This sample has under 70,000 distinct CDR3 sequences; 3% to 4% occur once, and the top ten carry 6% to 8.5%. V and J are TRBV4-1 and TRBJ1-5, with TRBD1 identical over 7 bases. The specimen was PBMCs. The receptor's source is a woman aged 55-69 years with multiple sclerosis. The CDR3 coding sequence is TGCGCCAGCAGCCAAGATGTACAGGGGTCCCAGCCCCAGCATTTT. Its protein product is CASSQDVQGSQPQHF.